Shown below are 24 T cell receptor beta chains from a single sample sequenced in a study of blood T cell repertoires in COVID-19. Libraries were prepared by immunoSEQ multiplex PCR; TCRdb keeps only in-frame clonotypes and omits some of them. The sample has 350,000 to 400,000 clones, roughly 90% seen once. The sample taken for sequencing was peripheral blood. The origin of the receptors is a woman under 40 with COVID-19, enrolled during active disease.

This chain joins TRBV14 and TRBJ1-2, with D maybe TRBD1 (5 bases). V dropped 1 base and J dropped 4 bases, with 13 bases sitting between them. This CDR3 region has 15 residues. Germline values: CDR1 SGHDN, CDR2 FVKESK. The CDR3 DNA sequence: TGTGCCAGCAGCCAAGGGGACTCCTCGTCCTATGGCTACACCTTC. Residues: CASSQGDSSSYGYTF.

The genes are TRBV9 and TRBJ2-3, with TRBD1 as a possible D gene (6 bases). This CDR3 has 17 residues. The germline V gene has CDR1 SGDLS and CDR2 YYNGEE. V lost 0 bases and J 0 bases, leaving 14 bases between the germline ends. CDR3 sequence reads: CASSVEVAGASTDTQYF. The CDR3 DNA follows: TGTGCCAGCAGCGTAGAAGTGGCAGGGGCTAGCACAGATACGCAGTATTTT.

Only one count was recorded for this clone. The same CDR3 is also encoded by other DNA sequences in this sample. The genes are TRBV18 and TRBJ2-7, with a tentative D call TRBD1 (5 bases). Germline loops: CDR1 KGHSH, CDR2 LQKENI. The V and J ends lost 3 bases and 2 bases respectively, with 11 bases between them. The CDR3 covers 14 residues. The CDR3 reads CASSPRQGTYEQYV. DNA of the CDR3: TGTGCCAGCTCACCGCGGCAGGGAACCTACGAGCAGTACGTC.

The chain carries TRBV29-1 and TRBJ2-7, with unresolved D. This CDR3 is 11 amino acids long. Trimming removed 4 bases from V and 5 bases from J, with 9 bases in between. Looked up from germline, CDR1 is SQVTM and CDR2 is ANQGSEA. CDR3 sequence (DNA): TGCAGCGTTGGCGTATCCCACGAGCAGTACTTC. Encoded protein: CSVGVSHEQYF.

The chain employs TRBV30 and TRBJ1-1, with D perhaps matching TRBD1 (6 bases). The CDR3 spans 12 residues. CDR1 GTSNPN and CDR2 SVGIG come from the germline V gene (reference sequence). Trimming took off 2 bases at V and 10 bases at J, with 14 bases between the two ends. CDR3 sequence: CAWSSWGGAAFF. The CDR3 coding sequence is TGTGCCTGGAGTTCTTGGGGGGGGGCAGCTTTCTTT. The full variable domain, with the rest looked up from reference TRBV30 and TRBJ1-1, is SQTIHQWPATLVQPVGSPLSLECTVEGTSNPNLYWYRQAAGRGLQLLFYSVGIGQISSEVPQNLSASRPQDRQFILSSKKLLLSDSGFYLCAWSSWGGAAFFGQGTRLTVV.

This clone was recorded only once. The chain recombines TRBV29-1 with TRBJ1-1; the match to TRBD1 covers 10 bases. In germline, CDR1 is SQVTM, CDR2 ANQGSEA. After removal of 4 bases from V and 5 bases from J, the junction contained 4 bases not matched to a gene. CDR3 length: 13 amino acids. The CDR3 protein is CSVVDRGGTEAFF. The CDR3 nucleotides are TGCAGCGTTGTGGACAGGGGGGGGACTGAAGCTTTCTTT.

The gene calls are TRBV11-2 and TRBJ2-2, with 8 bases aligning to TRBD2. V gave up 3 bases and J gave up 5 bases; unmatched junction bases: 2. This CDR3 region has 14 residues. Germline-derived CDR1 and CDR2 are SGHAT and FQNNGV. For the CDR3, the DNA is TGTGCCAGCAGCTTCGGGGGGGGAACCGGGGAGCTGTTTTTT. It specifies CASSFGGGTGELFF.

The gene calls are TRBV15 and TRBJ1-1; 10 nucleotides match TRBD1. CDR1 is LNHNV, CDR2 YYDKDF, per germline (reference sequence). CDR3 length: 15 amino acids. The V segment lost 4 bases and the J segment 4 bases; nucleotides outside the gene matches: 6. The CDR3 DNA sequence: TGTGCCACCAGCAAAGGAGGACAGGGGGGCACTGAAGCTTTCTTT. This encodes CATSKGGQGGTEAFF.

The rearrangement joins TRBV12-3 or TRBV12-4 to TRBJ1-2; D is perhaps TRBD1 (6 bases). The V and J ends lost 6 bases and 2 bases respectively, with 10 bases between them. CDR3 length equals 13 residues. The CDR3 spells CASSPDRNYGYTF. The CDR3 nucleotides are TGTGCCAGCAGCCCGGACAGAAACTATGGCTACACCTTC.

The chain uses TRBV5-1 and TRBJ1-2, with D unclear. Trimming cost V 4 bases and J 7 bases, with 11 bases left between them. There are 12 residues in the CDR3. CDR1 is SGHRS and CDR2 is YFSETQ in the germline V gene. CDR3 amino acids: CASSARDTGYTF. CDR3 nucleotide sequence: TGCGCCAGCAGCGCGAGGGATACTGGCTACACCTTC.

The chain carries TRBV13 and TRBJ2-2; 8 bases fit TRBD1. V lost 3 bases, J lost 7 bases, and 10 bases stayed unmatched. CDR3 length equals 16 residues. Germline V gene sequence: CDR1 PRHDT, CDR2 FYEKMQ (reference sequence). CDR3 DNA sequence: TGTGCCAGCAGCTTTAAGTTCAGGGGGCGTCACGGGGAGCTGTTTTTT. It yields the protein CASSFKFRGRHGELFF.

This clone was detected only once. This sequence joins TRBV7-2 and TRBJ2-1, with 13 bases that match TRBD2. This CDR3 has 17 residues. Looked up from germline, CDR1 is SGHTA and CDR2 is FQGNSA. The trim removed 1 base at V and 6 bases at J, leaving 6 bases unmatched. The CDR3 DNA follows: TGTGCCAGCAGCTTAGGGGGTACTAGCGGGAGGGCCAATGAGCAGTTCTTC. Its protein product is CASSLGGTSGRANEQFF.

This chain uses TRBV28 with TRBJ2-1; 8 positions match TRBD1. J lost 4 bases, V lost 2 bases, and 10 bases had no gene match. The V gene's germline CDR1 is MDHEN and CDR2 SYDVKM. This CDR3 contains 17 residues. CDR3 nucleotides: TGTGCCAGCAGTTTAAATAGCGGCAGGGGGCGATACAATGAGCAGTTCTTC. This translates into CASSLNSGRGRYNEQFF.

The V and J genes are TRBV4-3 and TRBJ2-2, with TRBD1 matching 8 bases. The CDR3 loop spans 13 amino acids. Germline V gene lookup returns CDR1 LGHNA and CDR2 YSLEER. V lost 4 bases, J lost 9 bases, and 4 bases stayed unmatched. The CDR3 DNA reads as TGCGCCAGCAGCCCTAACAGGGGGTGGGAGCTGTTTTTT. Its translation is CASSPNRGWELFF.

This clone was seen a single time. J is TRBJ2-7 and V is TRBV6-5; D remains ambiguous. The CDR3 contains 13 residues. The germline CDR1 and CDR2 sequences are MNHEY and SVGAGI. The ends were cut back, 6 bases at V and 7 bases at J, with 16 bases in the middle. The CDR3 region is CASSLYPSREQYF. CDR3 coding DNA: TGTGCCAGCAGCCTGTATCCCTCGCGGGAGCAGTACTTC.

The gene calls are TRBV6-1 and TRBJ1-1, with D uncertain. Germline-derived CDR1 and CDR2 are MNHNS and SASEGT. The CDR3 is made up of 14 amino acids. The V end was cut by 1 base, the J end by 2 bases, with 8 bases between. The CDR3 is CASSEVRINTEAFF. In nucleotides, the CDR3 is TGTGCCAGCAGTGAAGTGCGTATAAACACTGAAGCTTTCTTT.

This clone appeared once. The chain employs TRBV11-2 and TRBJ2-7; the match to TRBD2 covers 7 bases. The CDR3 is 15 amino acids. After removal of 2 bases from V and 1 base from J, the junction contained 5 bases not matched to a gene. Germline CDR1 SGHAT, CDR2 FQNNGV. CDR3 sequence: CASSLQGAGSYEQYF. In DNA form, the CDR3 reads TGTGCCAGCAGCTTACAGGGAGCGGGATCCTACGAGCAGTACTTC.

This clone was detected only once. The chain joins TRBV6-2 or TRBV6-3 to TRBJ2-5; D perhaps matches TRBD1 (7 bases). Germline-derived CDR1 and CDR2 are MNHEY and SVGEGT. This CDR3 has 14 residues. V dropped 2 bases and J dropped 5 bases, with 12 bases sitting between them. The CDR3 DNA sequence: TGTGCCAGCAGTTACGGGGCAGGGGGGGAGACCCAGTACTTC. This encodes CASSYGAGGETQYF.

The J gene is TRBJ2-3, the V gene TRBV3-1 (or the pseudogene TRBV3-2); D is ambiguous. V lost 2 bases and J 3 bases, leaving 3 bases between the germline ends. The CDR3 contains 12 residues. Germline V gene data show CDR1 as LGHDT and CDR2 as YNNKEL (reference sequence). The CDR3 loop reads CASSQLTDTQYF. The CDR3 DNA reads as TGTGCCAGCAGCCAACTTACAGATACGCAGTATTTT.

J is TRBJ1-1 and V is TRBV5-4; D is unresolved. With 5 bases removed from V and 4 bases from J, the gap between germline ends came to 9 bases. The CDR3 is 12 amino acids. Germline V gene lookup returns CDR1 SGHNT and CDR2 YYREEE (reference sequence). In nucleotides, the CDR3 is TGTGCCAGCAGGTCCCCGGTCACTGAAGCTTTCTTT. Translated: CASRSPVTEAFF.

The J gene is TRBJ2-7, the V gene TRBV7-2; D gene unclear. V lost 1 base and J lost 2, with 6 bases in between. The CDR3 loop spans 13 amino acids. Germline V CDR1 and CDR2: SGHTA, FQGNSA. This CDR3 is CASSLVQTYEQYF. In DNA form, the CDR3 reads TGTGCCAGCAGCTTAGTGCAGACCTACGAGCAGTACTTC.

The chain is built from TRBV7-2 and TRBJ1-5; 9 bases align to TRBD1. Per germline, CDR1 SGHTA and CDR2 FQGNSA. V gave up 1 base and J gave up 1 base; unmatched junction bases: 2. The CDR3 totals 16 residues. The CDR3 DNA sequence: TGTGCCAGCAGCTTAGATGGACAGGGGAGCAATCAGCCCCAGCATTTT. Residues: CASSLDGQGSNQPQHF.

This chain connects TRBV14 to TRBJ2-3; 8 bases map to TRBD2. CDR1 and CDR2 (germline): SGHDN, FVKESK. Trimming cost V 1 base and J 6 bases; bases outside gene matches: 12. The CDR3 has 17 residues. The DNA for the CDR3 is TGTGCCAGCAGCCAAGCCTTTCCGGGACTAGGAGGGGATACGCAGTATTTT. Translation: CASSQAFPGLGGDTQYF.

CDR3 coding DNA: TGCGCCAGCAGCCAAGTAAGGGGGGAAAAACTGTTTTTT. Its translation: CASSQVRGEKLFF. V usage is TRBV4-1 and J usage is TRBJ1-4, with a tentative D call TRBD1 (6 bases). The CDR3 is 13 residues long. Germline V gene data show CDR1 as MGHRA and CDR2 as YSYEKL. V was shortened by 1 base and J by 8 bases, with 8 bases between the two germline ends.